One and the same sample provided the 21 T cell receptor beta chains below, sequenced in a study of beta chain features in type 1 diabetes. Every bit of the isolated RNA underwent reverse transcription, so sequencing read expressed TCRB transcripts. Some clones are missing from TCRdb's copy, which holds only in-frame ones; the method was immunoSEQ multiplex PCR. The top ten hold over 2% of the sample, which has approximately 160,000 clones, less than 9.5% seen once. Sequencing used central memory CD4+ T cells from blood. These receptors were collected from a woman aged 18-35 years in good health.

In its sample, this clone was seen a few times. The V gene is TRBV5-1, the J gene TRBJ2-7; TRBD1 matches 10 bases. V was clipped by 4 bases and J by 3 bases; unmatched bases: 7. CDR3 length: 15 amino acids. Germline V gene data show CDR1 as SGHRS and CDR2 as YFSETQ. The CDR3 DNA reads TGCGCCAGCAGCCACAGACAGGGGGCCCACTACGAGCAGTACTTC. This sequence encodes CASSHRQGAHYEQYF.

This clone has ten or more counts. The CDR3 region has the DNA TGCAGCGTTGGGAGGAGGGACAGGAACTACAATGAGCAGTTCTTC. Translation: CSVGRRDRNYNEQFF. The V call is TRBV29-1, the J call TRBJ2-1, with TRBD1 matching 8 bases. Germline V gene sequence: CDR1 SQVTM, CDR2 ANQGSEA. This CDR3 spans 15 amino acids. After removal of 4 bases from V and 3 bases from J, the junction contained 8 bases not matched to a gene.

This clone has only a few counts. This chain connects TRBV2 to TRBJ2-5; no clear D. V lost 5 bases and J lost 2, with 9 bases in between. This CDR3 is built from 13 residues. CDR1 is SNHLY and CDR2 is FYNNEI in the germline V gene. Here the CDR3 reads CASSQDGQETQYF. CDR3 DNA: TGTGCCAGCAGTCAAGACGGGCAAGAGACCCAGTACTTC.

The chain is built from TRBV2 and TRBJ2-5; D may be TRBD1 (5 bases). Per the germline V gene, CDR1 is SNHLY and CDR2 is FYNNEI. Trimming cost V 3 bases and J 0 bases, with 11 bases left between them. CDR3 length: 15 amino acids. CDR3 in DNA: TGTGCCAGCAGTGACCTGGACATGCACCAAGAGACCCAGTACTTC. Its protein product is CASSDLDMHQETQYF.

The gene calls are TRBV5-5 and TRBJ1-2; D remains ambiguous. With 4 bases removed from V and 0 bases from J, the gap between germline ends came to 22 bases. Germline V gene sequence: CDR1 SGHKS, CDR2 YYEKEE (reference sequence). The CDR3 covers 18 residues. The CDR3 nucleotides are TGTGCCAGCAGCCCCAGTTGGGCCGGCCTCCGCTCTAACTATGGCTACACCTTC. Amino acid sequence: CASSPSWAGLRSNYGYTF.

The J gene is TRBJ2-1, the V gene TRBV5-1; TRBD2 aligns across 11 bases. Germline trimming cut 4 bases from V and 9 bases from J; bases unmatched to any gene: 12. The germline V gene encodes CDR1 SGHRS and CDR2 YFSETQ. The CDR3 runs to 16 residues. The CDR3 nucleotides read TGCGCCAGCAGCCCGTCGACTAGCGGGGCGGGGGCTGAGCAGTTCTTC. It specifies CASSPSTSGAGAEQFF.

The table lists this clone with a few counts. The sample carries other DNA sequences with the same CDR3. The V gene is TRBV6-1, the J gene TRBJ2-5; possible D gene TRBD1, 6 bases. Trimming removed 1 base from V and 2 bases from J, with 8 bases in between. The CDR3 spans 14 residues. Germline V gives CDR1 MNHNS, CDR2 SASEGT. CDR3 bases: TGTGCCAGCAGTGAAGGGACAGCTCAAGAGACCCAGTACTTC. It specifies CASSEGTAQETQYF.

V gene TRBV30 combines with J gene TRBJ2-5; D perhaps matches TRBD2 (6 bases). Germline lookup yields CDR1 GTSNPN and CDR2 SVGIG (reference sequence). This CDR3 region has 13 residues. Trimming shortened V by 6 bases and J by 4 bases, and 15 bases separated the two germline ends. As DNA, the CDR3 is TGTGCCTGCGGGGTGGGGCGGGGAGAGACCCAGTACTTC. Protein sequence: CACGVGRGETQYF.

The CDR3 protein is CAGSEDRVGYTF. CDR3 coding DNA: TGTGCCGGATCCGAGGACAGGGTTGGCTACACCTTC. The gene calls are TRBV30 and TRBJ1-2; 8 bases agree with TRBD1. In germline, CDR1 is GTSNPN, CDR2 SVGIG (reference sequence). There are 12 residues in the CDR3. Trimming took 8 bases from V and 7 from J; bases not matched to a gene: 9.

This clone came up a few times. As DNA, the CDR3 is TGTGCCTGGGGGACGGGACAGACCCGGAATCAGCCCCAGCATTTT. This codes for CAWGTGQTRNQPQHF. This chain links TRBV30 with TRBJ1-5; 7 nucleotides agree with TRBD1. Unmatched junction bases numbered 11, after V lost 5 bases and J lost 4 bases. The CDR3 spans 15 residues. Germline V gives CDR1 GTSNPN, CDR2 SVGIG (reference sequence).

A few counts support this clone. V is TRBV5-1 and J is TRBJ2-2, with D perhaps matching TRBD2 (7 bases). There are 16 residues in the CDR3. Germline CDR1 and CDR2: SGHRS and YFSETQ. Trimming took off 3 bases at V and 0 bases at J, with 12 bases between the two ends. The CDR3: CASSSGGRSNTGELFF. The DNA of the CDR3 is TGCGCCAGCAGCTCGGGGGGCCGCTCGAACACCGGGGAGCTGTTTTTT.

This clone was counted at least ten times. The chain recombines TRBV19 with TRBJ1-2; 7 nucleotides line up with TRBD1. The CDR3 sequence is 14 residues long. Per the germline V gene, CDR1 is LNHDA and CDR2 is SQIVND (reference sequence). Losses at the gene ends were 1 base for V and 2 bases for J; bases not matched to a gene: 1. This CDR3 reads CASSIAGQNYGYTF. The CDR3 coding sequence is TGTGCCAGTAGTATAGCGGGACAGAACTATGGCTACACCTTC.

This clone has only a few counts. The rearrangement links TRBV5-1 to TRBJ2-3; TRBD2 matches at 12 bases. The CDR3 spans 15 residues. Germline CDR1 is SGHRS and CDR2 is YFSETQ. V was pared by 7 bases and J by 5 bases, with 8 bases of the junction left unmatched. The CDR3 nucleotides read TGCGCCAGCGGAGAGACTAGCGGGAGATTAGATACGCAGTATTTT. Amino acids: CASGETSGRLDTQYF.

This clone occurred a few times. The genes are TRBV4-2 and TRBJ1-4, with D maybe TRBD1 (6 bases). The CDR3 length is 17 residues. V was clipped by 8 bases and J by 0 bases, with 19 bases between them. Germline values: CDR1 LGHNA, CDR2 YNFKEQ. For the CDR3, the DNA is TGTGCCAGCCGCGCTGGGGGGGCATACGCAACTAATGAAAAACTGTTTTTT. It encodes CASRAGGAYATNEKLFF.

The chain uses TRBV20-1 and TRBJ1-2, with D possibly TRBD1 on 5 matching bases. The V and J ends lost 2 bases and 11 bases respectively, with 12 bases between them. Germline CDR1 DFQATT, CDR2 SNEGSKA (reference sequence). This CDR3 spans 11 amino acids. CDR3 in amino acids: CSARLRQLYTF. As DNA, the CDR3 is TGCAGTGCTAGATTACGACAGTTGTACACCTTC.

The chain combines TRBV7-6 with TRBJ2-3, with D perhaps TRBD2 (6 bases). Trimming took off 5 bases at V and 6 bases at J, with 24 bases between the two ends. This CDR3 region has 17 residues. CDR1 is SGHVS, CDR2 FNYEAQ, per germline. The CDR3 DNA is TGTGCCAGCAGCGGCGCGGGGCCAGGCCTCTCCGTTGATACGCAGTATTTT. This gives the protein CASSGAGPGLSVDTQYF. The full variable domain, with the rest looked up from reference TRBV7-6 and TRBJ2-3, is GAGVSQSPRYKVTKRGQDVALRCDPISGHVSLYWYRQALGQGPEFLTYFNYEAQQDKSGLPNDRFSAERPEGSISTLTIQRTEQRDSAMYRCASSGAGPGLSVDTQYFGPGTRLTVL.

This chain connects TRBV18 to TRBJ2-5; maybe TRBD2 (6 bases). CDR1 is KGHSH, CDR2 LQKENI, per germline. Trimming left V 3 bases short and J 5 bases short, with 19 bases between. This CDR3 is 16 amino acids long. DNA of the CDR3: TGTGCCAGCTCACCGGAGGGTGCAGGGTCTGTGGAGACCCAGTACTTC. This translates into CASSPEGAGSVETQYF.

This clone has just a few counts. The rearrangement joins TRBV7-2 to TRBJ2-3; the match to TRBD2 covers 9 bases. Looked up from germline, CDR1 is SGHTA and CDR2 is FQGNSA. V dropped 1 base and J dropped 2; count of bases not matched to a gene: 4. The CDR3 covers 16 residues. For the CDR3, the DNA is TGTGCCAGCAGCTTAGTCGGGACTAGCTACACAGATACGCAGTATTTT. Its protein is CASSLVGTSYTDTQYF.

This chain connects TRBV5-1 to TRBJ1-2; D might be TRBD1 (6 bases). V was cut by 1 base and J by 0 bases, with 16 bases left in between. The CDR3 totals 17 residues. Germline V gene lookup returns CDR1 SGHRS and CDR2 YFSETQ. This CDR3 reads CASSLSQGQFSNYGYTF. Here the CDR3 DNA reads TGCGCCAGCAGCTTGAGTCAGGGGCAGTTCTCTAACTATGGCTACACCTTC.

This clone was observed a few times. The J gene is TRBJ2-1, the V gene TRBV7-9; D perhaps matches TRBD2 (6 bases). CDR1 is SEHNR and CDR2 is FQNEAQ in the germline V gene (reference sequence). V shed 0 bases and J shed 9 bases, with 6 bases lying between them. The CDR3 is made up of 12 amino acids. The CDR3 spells CASSLAGGEQFF. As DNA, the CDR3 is TGTGCCAGCAGCTTAGCGGGGGGTGAGCAGTTCTTC.

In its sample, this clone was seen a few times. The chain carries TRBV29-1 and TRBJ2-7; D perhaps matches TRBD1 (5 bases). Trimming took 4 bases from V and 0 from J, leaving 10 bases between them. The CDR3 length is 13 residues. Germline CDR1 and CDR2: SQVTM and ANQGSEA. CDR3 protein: CSVVRDSSYEQYF. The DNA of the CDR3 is TGCAGCGTTGTCAGGGATTCCTCCTACGAGCAGTACTTC.